The present T cell receptor beta chain was sequenced within a study of blood T cell repertoires in COVID-19. Across the study: PBMCs, B-cell-depleted T cells, or T cells provided the cDNA or gDNA that made up the material.

Measured with immunoSEQ multiplex PCR; TCRdb has only the in-frame clones, and not every one. The profile shows roughly 260,000 clones, about 88% of them singletons. As concerns this clone: Distinct nucleotide sequences in the sample also encode this CDR3.

This CDR3 is 13 amino acids long. Trimming stripped 1 base from V and 4 bases from J, with 5 bases between. Germline V gene lookup returns CDR1 LGHDT and CDR2 YNNKEL (reference sequence). Material for sequencing was peripheral blood. The receptor was isolated from a woman in her 40s who had recovered from COVID-19. The V call is TRBV3-1 (or the pseudogene TRBV3-2), the J call TRBJ1-3; no definite D call. CDR3: CASSQVSGNTIYF. The CDR3 bases are TGTGCCAGCAGCCAAGTTAGCGGAAACACCATATATTTT.